What follows are 13 T cell receptor beta chains derived from one specimen sequenced in a study of blood T cell repertoires in COVID-19. Generated by immunoSEQ multiplex PCR, the TCRdb table keeps only in-frame clones and is missing some. Of around 270,000 clones listed, approximately 89% are singletons. The sequenced sample was peripheral blood. Receptor source: a woman in her 50s with acute or convalescent COVID-19.

The genes are TRBV4-1 and TRBJ2-7; 11 bases map to TRBD2. CDR3 size: 15 residues. Germline V gives CDR1 MGHRA, CDR2 YSYEKL. The V segment lost 4 bases and the J segment 4 bases; nucleotides outside the gene matches: 6. This CDR3 is CASSLSSGRAYEQYF. In nucleotides, the CDR3 is TGCGCCAGCAGCCTCAGTAGCGGGAGGGCTTACGAGCAGTACTTC.

V is TRBV5-5 and J is TRBJ2-1; 13 bases are a match to TRBD2. The germline CDR1 and CDR2 sequences are SGHKS and YYEKEE (reference sequence). The CDR3 runs to 17 residues. Trimming at V came to 1 base and at J to 7 bases, leaving 8 bases not matched to a gene. The CDR3 is CASSLSGLAGTGNEQFF. CDR3 DNA: TGTGCCAGCAGCTTGTCGGGACTAGCGGGAACAGGTAATGAGCAGTTCTTC.

V gene TRBV9 combines with J gene TRBJ1-1, with D maybe TRBD1 (5 bases). Trimming took off 2 bases at V and 1 base at J, with 12 bases between the two ends. The germline V gene has CDR1 SGDLS and CDR2 YYNGEE. The CDR3 is made up of 15 amino acids. The CDR3 protein is CASSVDTGRNTEAFF. The CDR3 region has the DNA TGTGCCAGCAGCGTTGACACAGGTAGGAACACTGAAGCTTTCTTT. The whole variable domain, filled in from reference TRBV9 and TRBJ1-1, reads DSGVTQTPKHLITATGQRVTLRCSPRSGDLSVYWYQQSLDQGLQFLIQYYNGEERAKGNILERFSAQQFPDLHSELNLSSLELGDSALYFCASSVDTGRNTEAFFGQGTRLTVV.

The chain combines TRBV2 with TRBJ2-1; the match to TRBD2 covers 10 bases. In germline, CDR1 is SNHLY, CDR2 FYNNEI. This CDR3 is built from 14 residues. V shed 8 bases and J 7 bases; nucleotides not matched to a gene: 8. The CDR3 reads CASGGLAVSNEQFF. DNA for the CDR3: TGTGCCAGCGGCGGACTAGCGGTTTCTAATGAGCAGTTCTTC.

DNA of the CDR3: TGTGCCAGCAGTCTAAACAGGGAGGGGAGCAATCAGCCCCAGCATTTT. The encoded protein is CASSLNREGSNQPQHF. V gene TRBV28 combines with J gene TRBJ1-5; D possibly corresponds to TRBD1 (6 bases). Germline V gene sequence: CDR1 MDHEN, CDR2 SYDVKM. Trimming took 5 bases from V and 1 from J, leaving 15 bases between them. CDR3 length: 16 amino acids.

V is TRBV9 and J is TRBJ2-1; the match to TRBD1 covers 7 bases. Germline trimming cut 1 base from V and 7 bases from J; bases unmatched to any gene: 2. Looked up from germline, CDR1 is SGDLS and CDR2 is YYNGEE. This CDR3 spans 13 amino acids. The CDR3 coding sequence is TGTGCCAGCAGCGTAAGCAGGGGGAATGAGCAGTTCTTC. Translation: CASSVSRGNEQFF.

J is TRBJ2-2 and V is TRBV18; D perhaps matches TRBD2 (5 bases). CDR1 and CDR2 from the germline V gene are KGHSH and LQKENI. Trimming removed 5 bases from V and 4 bases from J, with 14 bases in between. CDR3 size: 15 residues. CDR3 DNA: TGTGCCAGCTCAATAACTAGTGGGAGCACCGGGGAGCTGTTTTTT. Protein product: CASSITSGSTGELFF.

This chain links TRBV28 with TRBJ1-1; 8 bases map to TRBD1. V shed 6 bases and J 3 bases; nucleotides not matched to a gene: 6. CDR3 size: 14 residues. In germline, CDR1 is MDHEN, CDR2 SYDVKM. CDR3 bases: TGTGCCAGCAGCCGGGACAGGTTGGACACTGAAGCTTTCTTT. It codes for CASSRDRLDTEAFF.

This chain joins TRBV7-2 and TRBJ1-1, with D unclear. The CDR3 is 15 residues long. The germline CDR1 and CDR2 sequences are SGHTA and FQGNSA. The V gene lost 5 bases and the J gene lost 1 base, with 14 bases spanning the gap. The CDR3, as DNA: TGTGCCAGCAGCCCCGATGGACGGGGGAACACTGAAGCTTTCTTT. This gives the protein CASSPDGRGNTEAFF.

V is TRBV27 and J is TRBJ1-1; D is perhaps TRBD1 (5 bases). Trimming stripped 7 bases from V and 1 base from J, with 10 bases between. The germline V gene has CDR1 MNHEY and CDR2 SMNVEV (reference sequence). The CDR3 length is 13 residues. CDR3 coding DNA: TGTGCCAGCAAAATCAGGGAGAACACTGAAGCTTTCTTT. It specifies CASKIRENTEAFF.

The gene calls are TRBV10-3 and TRBJ2-2; TRBD1 might be the D (5 bases). CDR1 and CDR2 (germline): ENHRY, SYGVKD. V shed 8 bases and J shed 1 base, with 14 bases lying between them. The CDR3 extends over 15 amino acids. The CDR3 DNA follows: TGTGCCATCGGCTCCGGACAAGTGAACACCGGGGAGCTGTTTTTT. As protein: CAIGSGQVNTGELFF.

This chain joins TRBV5-4 and TRBJ2-7; 7 bases agree with TRBD1. The CDR3 spans 14 residues. Trimming cost V 2 bases and J 7 bases; bases outside gene matches: 9. Germline assignment: CDR1 SGHNT and CDR2 YYREEE (reference sequence). The CDR3 DNA reads as TGTGCCAGCAGCTTAGAGGTGACAGGGCTTGAGCAGTACTTC. It codes for CASSLEVTGLEQYF.

The chain's CDR3 is CASSPTGATRNQPQHF. DNA of the CDR3: TGTGCCAGCAGTCCGACAGGGGCCACGCGGAATCAGCCCCAGCATTTT. V gene TRBV27 combines with J gene TRBJ1-5, with 8 bases fitting TRBD1. The V gene's germline CDR1 is MNHEY and CDR2 SMNVEV (reference sequence). Losses at the gene ends were 5 bases for V and 4 bases for J; bases not matched to a gene: 10. This CDR3 is built from 16 residues.